The entry below describes one TCR beta chain. The antigen remains unidentified. This table comes from immunoSEQ multiplex PCR, and its TCRdb copy is limited to in-frame clones, with some not included. The data contain 20,000 to 25,000 clones, around 80% of them singletons. Every single patient, without exception, relapsed after autologous stem cell transplantation, and brentuximab vedotin exposure varied. The entry originates in a study of PD-1 blockade in classical Hodgkin lymphoma. V lost 3 bases and J lost 7, with 10 bases in between. Germline lookup yields CDR1 MGHRA and CDR2 YSYEKL. The CDR3 loop spans 13 amino acids. Study outcomes and limitations: Relapsed/refractory patients reportedly had the lowest baseline TCR diversity, below newly diagnosed patients, who were below healthy donors. Newly diagnosed and completely responding patients shared comparable baseline diversity.

This sample comprised peripheral blood mononuclear cells (PBMCs), obtained before the second cycle of nivolumab. The TCR originated in a human donor with classical Hodgkin lymphoma. The chain employs TRBV4-1 and TRBJ2-1; possible D gene TRBD1, 5 bases. CDR3 amino acids: CASSHAGWNEQFF. The CDR3 bases are TGCGCCAGCAGCCATGCAGGGTGGAATGAGCAGTTCTTC.